This section outlines one T cell receptor beta chain sequence together with its context. Its target is not known. The CDR3 is 12 residues long. Germline CDR1 is MDHEN and CDR2 is SYDVKM. Trimming left V 3 bases short and J 3 bases short, with 6 bases between. After 5'RACE with constant-segment primers, TCR alpha and TCR beta cDNA libraries carrying sample barcodes and UMIs were obtained. TCRdb re-called the 5' RACE reads with MiXCR, one entry per CDR3 protein. The data show about 90,000 distinct CDR3 sequences, with around 13% seen just once and about 28% held by the top ten. The sample comes from a study of T-cell memory formation after mild COVID-19. Study-wide findings and caveats: Pre-infection memory held some responding clones, suggesting pre-existing cross-reactive T cells responded.

The clonotype comes from an adult woman who had mild COVID-19 (a few samples of this study predate the infection). Cell type and time point are not known. The genes are TRBV28 and TRBJ2-7; no firm D call. The sequenced sample consisted of PBMCs or a T cell subset sorted from them (not recorded which). CDR3 residues: CASSLMGYEQYF. The DNA for the CDR3 is TGTGCCAGCAGTTTGATGGGCTACGAGCAGTACTTC.